This T cell receptor (beta chain) was identified in a study of blood T cells in healthy people across ages. Study conclusions and caveats: PBMCs were not sorted, which prevented a conclusive comparison of naive versus antigen-experienced cells. It was held that the diversity estimates obtained from one million T cells were underestimates.

With a J-beta primer mix and a sample-barcoded 5' primer, a second PCR ran about 6 to 11 cycles. A single record per CDR3 protein comes from TCRdb applying MiXCR to the 5' RACE reads. The data show around 900,000 distinct CDR3 sequences, with around 54% seen just once and around a fifth held by the top ten. Germline V gene lookup returns CDR1 LNHDA and CDR2 SQIVND (reference sequence). Trimming removed 3 bases from V and 0 bases from J, with 12 bases in between. The CDR3 is 16 amino acids. PBMCs were isolated at a quantity of at least 6.5 million per sample. Details on this clonotype: Its target is not known.

The sample comprised blood. V gene TRBV19 combines with J gene TRBJ2-1; D gene ambiguous. The TCR originated in a woman aged 55-69 years in good health. The CDR3 is CASSIFTPSSYNEQFF. In DNA, the CDR3 is TGTGCCAGTAGTATCTTTACGCCGAGCTCCTACAATGAGCAGTTCTTC.